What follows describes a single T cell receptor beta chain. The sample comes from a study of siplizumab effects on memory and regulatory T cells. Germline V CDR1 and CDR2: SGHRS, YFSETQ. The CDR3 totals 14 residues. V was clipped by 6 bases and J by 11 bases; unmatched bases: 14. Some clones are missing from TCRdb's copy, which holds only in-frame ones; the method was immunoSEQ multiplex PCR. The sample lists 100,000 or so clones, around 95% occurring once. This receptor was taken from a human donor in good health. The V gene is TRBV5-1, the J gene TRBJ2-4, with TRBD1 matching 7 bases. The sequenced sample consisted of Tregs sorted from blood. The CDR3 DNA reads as TGCGCCAGCAAAGTCCTCCGGGACAGCATTGTTCAGTACTTC. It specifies CASKVLRDSIVQYF.